The entry below describes one TCR beta chain. Its target is unknown. The repertoire was sequenced with immunoSEQ multiplex PCR; TCRdb's copy has only in-frame clones and lacks some. This table holds 90,000 or so clones, roughly nine tenths found once. The CDR3 is 15 amino acids. The V and J ends lost 5 bases and 4 bases, in that order; junction bases with no gene match: 9. Germline CDR1 reads MNHEY; CDR2 reads SVGAGI. The data originate from a study of OX40 agonist ivuxolimab in advanced cancers. Findings and limits, study-wide: Not determined was the antigen specificity of the expanded peripheral T cells.

This chain connects TRBV6-5 to TRBJ1-2; 8 bases are shared with TRBD1. This sequence originates from an adult with an advanced solid tumor such as melanoma, head and neck, liver or kidney cancer. Here the sequenced sample was CD4+ or CD8+ T cells sorted from blood, taken in a trial of the OX40 agonist ivuxolimab. The DNA for the CDR3 is TGTGCCAGCAGTCCATCGACAGGGGTGGCCTATGGCTACACCTTC. Protein sequence: CASSPSTGVAYGYTF.